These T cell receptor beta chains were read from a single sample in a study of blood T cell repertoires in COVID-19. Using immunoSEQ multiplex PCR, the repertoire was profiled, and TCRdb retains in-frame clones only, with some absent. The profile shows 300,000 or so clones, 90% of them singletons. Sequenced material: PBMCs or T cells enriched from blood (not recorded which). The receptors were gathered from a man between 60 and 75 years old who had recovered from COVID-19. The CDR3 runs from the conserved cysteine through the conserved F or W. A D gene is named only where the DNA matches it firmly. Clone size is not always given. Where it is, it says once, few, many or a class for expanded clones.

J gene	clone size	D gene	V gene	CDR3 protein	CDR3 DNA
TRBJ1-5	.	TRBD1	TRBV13	CASSFRTGGSNQPQHF	TGTGCCAGCAGCTTTCGTACAGGGGGTAGCAATCAGCCCCAGCATTTT
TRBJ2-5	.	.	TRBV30	CAWSVTYGGTQYF	TGTGCCTGGAGTGTAACCTACGGGGGGACCCAGTACTTC
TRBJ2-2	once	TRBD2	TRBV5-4	CASSPSASGFNTGELFF	TGTGCCAGCAGCCCCTCGGCTAGCGGATTCAACACCGGGGAGCTGTTTTTT
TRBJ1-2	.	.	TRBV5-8	CASTPPGRGYGYTF	TGTGCCAGCACCCCCCCGGGGAGGGGGTATGGCTACACCTTC
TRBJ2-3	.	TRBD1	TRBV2	CASSEAGQGWLTPDTQYF	TGTGCCAGCAGTGAAGCGGGACAGGGCTGGCTAACACCAGATACGCAGTATTTT
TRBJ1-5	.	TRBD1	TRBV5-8	CASSVGTGLSNQPQHF	TGTGCCAGCAGCGTGGGGACAGGGCTTAGCAATCAGCCCCAGCATTTT
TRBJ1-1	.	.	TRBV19	CASSGQRDTEAFF	TGTGCCAGTAGTGGACAGAGGGACACTGAAGCTTTCTTT
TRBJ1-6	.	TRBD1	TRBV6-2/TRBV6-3	CASSYTGETSPLHF	TGTGCCAGCAGTTATACAGGGGAGACTTCACCCCTCCACTTT
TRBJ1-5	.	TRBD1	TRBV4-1	CASSQVLGQGALWNQPQHF	TGCGCCAGCAGCCAAGTTCTAGGACAGGGGGCGCTTTGGAATCAGCCCCAGCATTTT
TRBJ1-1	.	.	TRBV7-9	CASSPWGGRPEAFF	TGTGCCAGCAGCCCCTGGGGGGGGAGGCCTGAAGCTTTCTTT
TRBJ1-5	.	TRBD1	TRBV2	CASRRQGLGNQPQHF	TGTGCCAGCAGACGACAGGGTTTGGGCAATCAGCCCCAGCATTTT
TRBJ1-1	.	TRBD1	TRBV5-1	CASSFRDRGLMNTEAFF	TGCGCCAGCAGCTTTCGTGACAGGGGCTTAATGAACACTGAAGCTTTCTTT
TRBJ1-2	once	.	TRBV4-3	CASSQGWAAYTINYGYTF	TGCGCCAGCAGCCAAGGCTGGGCCGCCTATACCATTAACTATGGCTACACCTTC
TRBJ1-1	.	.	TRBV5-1	CASSSRTRGSTEAFF	TGCGCCAGCAGCTCAAGGACCCGGGGGAGCACTGAAGCTTTCTTT
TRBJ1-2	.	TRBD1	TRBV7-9	CASSSPSGQVRYGYTF	TGTGCCAGCAGCTCCCCGTCGGGACAGGTGCGATATGGCTACACCTTC
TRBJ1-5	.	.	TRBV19	CASSIGPSNQPQHF	TGTGCCAGTAGTATTGGGCCGAGTAATCAGCCCCAGCATTTT
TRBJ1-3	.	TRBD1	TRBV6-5	CASRTDRELSTIYF	TGTGCCAGCAGGACGGACAGGGAATTAAGCACCATATATTTT
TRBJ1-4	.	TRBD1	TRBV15	CATSREGTGNEKLFF	TGTGCCACCAGCAGAGAGGGGACAGGGAATGAAAAACTGTTTTTT
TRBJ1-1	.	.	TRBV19	CASAYGVNTEAFF	TGTGCCAGCGCCTACGGGGTGAACACTGAAGCTTTCTTT
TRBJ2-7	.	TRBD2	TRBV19	CASRGGSYEQYF	TGTGCCAGTCGGGGGGGGTCCTACGAGCAGTACTTC
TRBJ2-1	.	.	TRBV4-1	CASRDYRQAASGRDEQFF	TGCGCCAGCAGAGATTACCGACAGGCGGCTAGCGGTAGGGATGAGCAGTTCTTC
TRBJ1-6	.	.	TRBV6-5	CASTGNSPLHF	TGTGCCAGCACAGGGAATTCACCCCTCCACTTT
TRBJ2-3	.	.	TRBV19	CASTYAGVIDTQYF	TGTGCCAGTACCTATGCCGGGGTTATAGATACGCAGTATTTT
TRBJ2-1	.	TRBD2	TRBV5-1	CASSLLAGYNEQFF	TGCGCCAGCAGCTTGCTAGCGGGGTACAATGAGCAGTTCTTC
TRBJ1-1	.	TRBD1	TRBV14	CASSVDRIINTEAFF	TGTGCCAGCAGCGTGGACAGGATTATTAACACTGAAGCTTTCTTT
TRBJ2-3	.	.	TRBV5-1	CASSFSSGTNTDTQYF	TGCGCCAGCAGCTTCTCGAGCGGGACAAACACAGATACGCAGTATTTT
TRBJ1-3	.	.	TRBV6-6	CASSYSSQNTIYF	TGTGCCAGCAGTTACTCTTCACAGAACACCATATATTTT
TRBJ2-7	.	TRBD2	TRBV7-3	CASSPSGTHYEQYF	TGTGCCAGCAGCCCCAGCGGGACGCACTACGAGCAGTACTTC
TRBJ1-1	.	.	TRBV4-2	CASSPSPGVNTEAFF	TGTGCCAGCAGCCCCTCCCCGGGGGTGAACACTGAAGCTTTCTTT
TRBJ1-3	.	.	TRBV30	CAWSVTVGSGNTIYF	TGTGCCTGGAGTGTAACAGTGGGCTCTGGAAACACCATATATTTT
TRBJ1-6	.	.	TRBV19	CASSRSRLERTTKGSPLHF	TGTGCCAGTAGTAGGTCTCGTCTCGAAAGGACAACAAAAGGCTCACCCCTCCACTTT
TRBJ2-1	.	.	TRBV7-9	CASSLAPGAAYNEQFF	TGTGCCAGCAGCTTAGCGCCGGGAGCTGCCTACAATGAGCAGTTCTTC
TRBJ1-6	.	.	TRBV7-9	CASSLGGSRASYNSPLHF	TGTGCCAGCAGCTTGGGGGGGTCCCGGGCCTCCTATAATTCACCCCTCCACTTT
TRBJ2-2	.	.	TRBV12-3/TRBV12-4	CASSTFGTGELFF	TGTGCCAGCAGTACCTTCGGCACCGGGGAGCTGTTTTTT
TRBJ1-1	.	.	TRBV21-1	CASTHRGRVTEAFF	TGTGCCAGCACCCACAGGGGGCGGGTCACTGAAGCTTTCTTT
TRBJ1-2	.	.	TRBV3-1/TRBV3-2	CASSQFPPVRGYTF	TGTGCCAGCAGCCAGTTCCCGCCGGTGAGGGGCTACACCTTC
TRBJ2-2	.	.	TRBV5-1	CASSLPTANTGELFF	TGCGCCAGCAGCTTGCCGACAGCGAACACCGGGGAGCTGTTTTTT
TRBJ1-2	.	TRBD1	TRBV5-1	CASSLDTGGFYGYTF	TGCGCCAGCAGCTTGGATACAGGGGGCTTCTATGGCTACACCTTC
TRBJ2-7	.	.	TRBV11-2	CASSFRDTKSSYEQYF	TGTGCCAGCAGCTTCCGGGACACCAAGTCTTCCTACGAGCAGTACTTC
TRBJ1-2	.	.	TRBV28	CASTSVGAGGYTF	TGTGCCAGCACCTCGGTTGGGGCGGGGGGCTACACCTTC
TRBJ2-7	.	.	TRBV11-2	CASSQRTEGIVYEQYF	TGTGCCAGCAGCCAAAGGACAGAGGGTATTGTCTACGAGCAGTACTTC
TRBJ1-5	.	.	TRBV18	CASSPERSQPQHF	TGTGCCAGCTCACCCGAACGTAGTCAGCCCCAGCATTTT
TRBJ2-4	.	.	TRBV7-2	CASSSGHGKNIQYF	TGTGCCAGCAGCTCTGGACACGGCAAAAACATTCAGTACTTC
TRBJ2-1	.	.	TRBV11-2	CASSLQSSYGEQFF	TGTGCCAGCAGCCTCCAAAGCTCCTACGGGGAGCAGTTCTTC
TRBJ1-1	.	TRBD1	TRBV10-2	CASRGQGTEAFF	TGCGCCAGCAGAGGACAGGGCACTGAAGCTTTCTTT
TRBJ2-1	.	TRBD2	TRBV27	CASRKTGLAVDNEQFF	TGTGCCAGCAGAAAGACGGGACTAGCGGTAGACAATGAGCAGTTCTTC
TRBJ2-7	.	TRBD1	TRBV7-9	CASSLRTGHYEQYF	TGTGCCAGCAGCTTACGGACAGGCCACTACGAGCAGTACTTC
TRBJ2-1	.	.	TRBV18	CASSLPEQDNEQFF	TGTGCCAGCTCACTTCCCGAGCAGGACAATGAGCAGTTCTTC
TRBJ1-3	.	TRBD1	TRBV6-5	CASSYRRDREENTIYF	TGTGCCAGCAGTTACCGCCGGGACAGGGAGGAAAACACCATATATTTT
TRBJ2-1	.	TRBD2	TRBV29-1	CSVDGREGGGNEQFF	TGCAGCGTTGATGGGCGGGAGGGCGGTGGGAATGAGCAGTTCTTC
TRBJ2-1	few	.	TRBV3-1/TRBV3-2	CASSPPSRTNLFF	TGTGCCAGCAGCCCCCCATCGCGAACCAATTTGTTCTTC
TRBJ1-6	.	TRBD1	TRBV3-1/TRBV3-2	CASSHRQGNSPLHF	TGTGCCAGCAGCCACCGACAGGGCAATTCACCCCTCCACTTT
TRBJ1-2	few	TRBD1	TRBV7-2	CASSLVHDRGYGYTF	TGTGCCAGCAGCTTAGTACACGACAGGGGCTATGGCTACACCTTC
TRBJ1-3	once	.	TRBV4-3	CASSHQGLGNTIYF	TGCGCCAGCAGTCATCAGGGGCTTGGAAACACCATATATTTT
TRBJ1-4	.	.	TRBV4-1	CASSQDSPFGQRDNEKLFF	TGCGCCAGCAGCCAAGATTCCCCTTTTGGACAGAGAGATAATGAAAAACTGTTTTTT
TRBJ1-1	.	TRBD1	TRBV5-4	CASSLVVTGGTEAFF	TGTGCCAGCAGCTTGGTTGTTACAGGGGGCACTGAAGCTTTCTTT
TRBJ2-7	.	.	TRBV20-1	CSASQAGRYEQYF	TGCAGTGCTAGTCAGGCCGGCCGCTACGAGCAGTACTTC